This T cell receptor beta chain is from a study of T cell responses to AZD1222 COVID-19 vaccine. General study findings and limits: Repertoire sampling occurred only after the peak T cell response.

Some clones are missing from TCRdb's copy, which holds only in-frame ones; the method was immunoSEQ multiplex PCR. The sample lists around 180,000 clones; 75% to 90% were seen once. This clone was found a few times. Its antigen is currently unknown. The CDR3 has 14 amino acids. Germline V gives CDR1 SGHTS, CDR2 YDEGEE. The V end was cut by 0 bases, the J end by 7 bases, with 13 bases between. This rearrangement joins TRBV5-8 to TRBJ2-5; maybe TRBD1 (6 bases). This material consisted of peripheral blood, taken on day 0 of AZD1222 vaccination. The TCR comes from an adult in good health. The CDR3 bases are TGTGCCAGCAGCTTGGCCGGACAAGGGGGGACCCAGTACTTC. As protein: CASSLAGQGGTQYF. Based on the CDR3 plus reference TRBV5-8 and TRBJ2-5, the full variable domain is EAGVTQSPTHLIKTRGQQATLRCSPISGHTSVYWYQQALGLGLQFLLWYDEGEERNRGNFPPRFSGRQFPNYSSELNVNALELEDSALYLCASSLAGQGGTQYFGPGTRLLVL.